This entry is about one T cell receptor (beta chain). One Seattle source followed patients from active infection through their disease course. This record belongs to a study of blood T cell repertoires in COVID-19. About the research overall: Both acute and convalescent COVID-19 samples were obtained from the United States, Italy and Spain. T cells, B-cell-depleted T cells, or PBMCs supplied cDNA or gDNA.

Authors' methods: Amplification of reference gene primers was used by the study to estimate nucleated cell counts. TCRdb's copy holds only in-frame clones and misses some; the assay was immunoSEQ multiplex PCR. Clone size and the V and J calls come from that table; the DNA yielded D and trimming. The table lists under 300,000 clones, approximately 91% of them singletons. The germline V gene has CDR1 MGHRA and CDR2 YSYEKL. Trimming took 2 bases from V and 5 from J; bases not matched to a gene: 10. The CDR3 is 16 residues long. The V gene is TRBV4-1, the J gene TRBJ1-1, with 8 nucleotides matching TRBD1. The sequence was collected from a man aged 25 to 45 with COVID-19, enrolled during active disease. The specimen sequenced was peripheral blood. CDR3 loop: CASSQSADRGYTEAFF. The DNA for the CDR3 is TGCGCCAGCAGCCAATCCGCAGACAGGGGATATACTGAAGCTTTCTTT.